This TCR beta chain was sequenced for a study of cytomegalovirus exposure and HLA in healthy donors. V was cut by 6 bases and J by 1 base, with 12 bases left in between. Germline loops: CDR1 ENHRY, CDR2 SYGVKD. CDR3 size: 14 residues. This clone was detected a few times. The study ran its PCR with 60 Vbeta and 13 Jbeta primers. TCRdb keeps only in-frame clones here, not all; method: immunoSEQ multiplex PCR. The sample shows 140,000 to 150,000 clones, over 60% of them seen only once. This clonotype was sampled from a woman aged 60-75 years in good health and CMV-seronegative. Sequencing was carried out using PBMCs. This chain uses TRBV10-3 with TRBJ2-5, with TRBD1 as a possible D gene (6 bases). The CDR3 spells CAISNGQSQETQYF. The CDR3 bases are TGTGCCATCAGCAACGGACAGTCCCAAGAGACCCAGTACTTC.